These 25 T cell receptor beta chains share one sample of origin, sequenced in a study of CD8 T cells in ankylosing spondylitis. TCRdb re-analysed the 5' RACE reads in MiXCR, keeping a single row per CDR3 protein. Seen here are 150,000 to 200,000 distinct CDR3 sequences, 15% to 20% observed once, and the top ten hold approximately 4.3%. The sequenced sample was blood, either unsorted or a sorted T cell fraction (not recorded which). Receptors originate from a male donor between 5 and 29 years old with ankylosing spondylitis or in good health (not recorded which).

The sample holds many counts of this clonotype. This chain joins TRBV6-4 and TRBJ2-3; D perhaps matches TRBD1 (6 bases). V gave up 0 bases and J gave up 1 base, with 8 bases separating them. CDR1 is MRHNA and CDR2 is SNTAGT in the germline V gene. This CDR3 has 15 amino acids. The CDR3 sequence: CASSDSGGRTDTQYF. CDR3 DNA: TGTGCCAGCAGTGACTCAGGGGGACGCACAGATACGCAGTATTTT.

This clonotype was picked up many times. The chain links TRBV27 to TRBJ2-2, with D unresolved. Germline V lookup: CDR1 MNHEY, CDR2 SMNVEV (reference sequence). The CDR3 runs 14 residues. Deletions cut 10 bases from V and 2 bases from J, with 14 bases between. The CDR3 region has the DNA TGTGCCACCCGACCTTGGGTCAACACCGGGGAGCTGTTTTTT. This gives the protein CATRPWVNTGELFF.

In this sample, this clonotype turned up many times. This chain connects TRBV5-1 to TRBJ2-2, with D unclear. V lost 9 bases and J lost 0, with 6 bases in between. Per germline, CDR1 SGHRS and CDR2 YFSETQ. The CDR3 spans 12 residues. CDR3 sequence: CATPSNTGELFF. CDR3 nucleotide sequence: TGCGCCACCCCTTCGAACACCGGGGAGCTGTTTTTT.

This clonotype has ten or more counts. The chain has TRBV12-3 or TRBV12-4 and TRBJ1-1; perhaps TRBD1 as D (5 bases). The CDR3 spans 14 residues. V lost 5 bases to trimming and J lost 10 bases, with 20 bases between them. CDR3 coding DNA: TGTGCCAGCAGTGCAAATGGACGGGGGATGCGAGCTTTCTTT. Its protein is CASSANGRGMRAFF.

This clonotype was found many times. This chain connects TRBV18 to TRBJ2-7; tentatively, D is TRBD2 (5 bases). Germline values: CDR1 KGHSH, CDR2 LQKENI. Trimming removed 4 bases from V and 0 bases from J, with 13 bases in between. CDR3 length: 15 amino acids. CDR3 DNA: TGTGCCAGCTCACTAGGCGGGTTGGTCTCCTACGAGCAGTACTTC. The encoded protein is CASSLGGLVSYEQYF.

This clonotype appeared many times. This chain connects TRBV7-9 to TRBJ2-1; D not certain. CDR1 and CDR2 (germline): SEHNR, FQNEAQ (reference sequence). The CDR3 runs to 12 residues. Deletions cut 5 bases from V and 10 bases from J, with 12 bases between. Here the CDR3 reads CASSPRLGEQFF. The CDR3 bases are TGTGCCAGCAGCCCCCGACTGGGCGAGCAGTTCTTC.

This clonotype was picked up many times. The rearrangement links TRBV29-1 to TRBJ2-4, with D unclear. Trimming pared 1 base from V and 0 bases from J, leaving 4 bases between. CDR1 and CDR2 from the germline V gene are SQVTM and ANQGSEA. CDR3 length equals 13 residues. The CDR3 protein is CSVEGLAKNIQYF. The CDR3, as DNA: TGCAGCGTTGAAGGCCTAGCCAAAAACATTCAGTACTTC.

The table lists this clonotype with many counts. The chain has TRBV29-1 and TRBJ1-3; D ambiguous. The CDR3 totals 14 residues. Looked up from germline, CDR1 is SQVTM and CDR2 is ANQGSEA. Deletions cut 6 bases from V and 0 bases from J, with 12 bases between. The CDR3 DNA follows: TGCAGCGTGGACCTCGCGGGCTCTGGAAACACCATATATTTT. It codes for CSVDLAGSGNTIYF. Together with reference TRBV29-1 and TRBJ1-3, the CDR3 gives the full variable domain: SAVISQKPSRDICQRGTSLTIQCQVDSQVTMMFWYRQQPGQSLTLIATANQGSEATYESGFVIDKFPISRPNLTFSTLTVSNMSPEDSSIYLCSVDLAGSGNTIYFGEGSWLTVV.

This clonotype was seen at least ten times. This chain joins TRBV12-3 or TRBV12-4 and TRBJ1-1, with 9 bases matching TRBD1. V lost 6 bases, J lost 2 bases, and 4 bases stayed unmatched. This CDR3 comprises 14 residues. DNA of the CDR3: TGTGCCAGCAGCCCGACAGGGGGAAACACTGAAGCTTTCTTT. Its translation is CASSPTGGNTEAFF.

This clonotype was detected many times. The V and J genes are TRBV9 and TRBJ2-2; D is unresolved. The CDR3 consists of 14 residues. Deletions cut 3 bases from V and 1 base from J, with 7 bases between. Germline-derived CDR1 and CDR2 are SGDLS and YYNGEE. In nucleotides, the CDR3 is TGTGCCAGCAGCGATCAAGTGAACACCGGGGAGCTGTTTTTT. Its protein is CASSDQVNTGELFF.

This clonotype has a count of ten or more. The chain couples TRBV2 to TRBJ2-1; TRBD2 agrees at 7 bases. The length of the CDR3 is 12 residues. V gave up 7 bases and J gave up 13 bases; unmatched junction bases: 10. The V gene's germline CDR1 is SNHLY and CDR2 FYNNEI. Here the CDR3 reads CASTLLLADQFF. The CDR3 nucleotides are TGTGCCAGCACATTGTTGCTAGCGGACCAGTTCTTC.

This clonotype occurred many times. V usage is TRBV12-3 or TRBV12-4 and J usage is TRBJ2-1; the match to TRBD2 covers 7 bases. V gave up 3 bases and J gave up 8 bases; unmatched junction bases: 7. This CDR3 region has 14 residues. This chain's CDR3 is CASSFAGRSDEQFF. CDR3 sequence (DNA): TGTGCCAGCAGTTTTGCCGGGAGGAGTGATGAGCAGTTCTTC.

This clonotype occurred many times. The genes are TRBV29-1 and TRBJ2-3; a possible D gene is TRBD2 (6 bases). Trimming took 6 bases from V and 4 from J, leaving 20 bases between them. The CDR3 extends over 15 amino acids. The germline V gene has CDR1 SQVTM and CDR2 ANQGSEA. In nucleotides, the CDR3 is TGCAGCGTCCTGTGGGATAGCGGAACATCAGATACGCAGTATTTT. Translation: CSVLWDSGTSDTQYF.

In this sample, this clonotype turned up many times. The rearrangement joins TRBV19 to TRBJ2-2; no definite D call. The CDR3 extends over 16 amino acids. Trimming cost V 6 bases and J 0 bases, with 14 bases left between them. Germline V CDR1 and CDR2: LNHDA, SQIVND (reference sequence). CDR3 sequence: CASSRRTRSNTGELFF. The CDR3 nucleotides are TGTGCCAGTAGCCGCCGGACCCGATCGAACACCGGGGAGCTGTTTTTT.

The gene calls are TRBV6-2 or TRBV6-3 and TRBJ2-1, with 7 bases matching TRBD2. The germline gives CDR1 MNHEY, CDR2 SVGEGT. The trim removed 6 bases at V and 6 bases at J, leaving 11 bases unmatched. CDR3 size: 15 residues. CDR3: CASSYVMAGVNEQFF. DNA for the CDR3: TGTGCCAGCAGCTACGTTATGGCGGGAGTCAATGAGCAGTTCTTC.

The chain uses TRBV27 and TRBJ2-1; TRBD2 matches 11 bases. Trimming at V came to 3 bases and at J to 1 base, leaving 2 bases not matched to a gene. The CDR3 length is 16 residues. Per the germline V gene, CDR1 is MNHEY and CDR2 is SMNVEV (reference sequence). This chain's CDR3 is CASSLGLAESYNEQFF. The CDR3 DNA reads TGTGCCAGCAGTTTGGGACTAGCGGAGTCCTACAATGAGCAGTTCTTC.

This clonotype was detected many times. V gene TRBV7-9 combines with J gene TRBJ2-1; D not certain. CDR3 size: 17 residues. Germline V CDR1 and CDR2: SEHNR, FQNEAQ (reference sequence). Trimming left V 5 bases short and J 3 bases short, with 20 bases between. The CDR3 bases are TGTGCCAGCAGCCCCCTTAGAACGGGCTCATTCTACAATGAGCAGTTCTTC. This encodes CASSPLRTGSFYNEQFF.

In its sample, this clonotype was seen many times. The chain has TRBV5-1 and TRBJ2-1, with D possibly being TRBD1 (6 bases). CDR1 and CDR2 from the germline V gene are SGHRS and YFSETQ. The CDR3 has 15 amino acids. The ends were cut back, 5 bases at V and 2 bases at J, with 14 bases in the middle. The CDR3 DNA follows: TGCGCCAGCAGGAATCCTGGGGGCGCCTACAATGAGCAGTTCTTC. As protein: CASRNPGGAYNEQFF.

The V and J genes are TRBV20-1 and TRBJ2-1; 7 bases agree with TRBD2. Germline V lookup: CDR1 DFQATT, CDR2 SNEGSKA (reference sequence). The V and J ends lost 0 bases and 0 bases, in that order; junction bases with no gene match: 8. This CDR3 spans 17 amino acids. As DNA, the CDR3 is TGCAGTGCTAGAGATCTCCGGCGGGAGAACTCCTACAATGAGCAGTTCTTC. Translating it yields CSARDLRRENSYNEQFF.

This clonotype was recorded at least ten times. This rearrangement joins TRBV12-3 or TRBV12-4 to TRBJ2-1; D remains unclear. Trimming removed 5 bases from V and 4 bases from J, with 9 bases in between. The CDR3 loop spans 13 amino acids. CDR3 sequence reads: CASSQRSYNEQFF. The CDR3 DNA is TGTGCCAGCAGTCAGAGATCGTACAATGAGCAGTTCTTC.

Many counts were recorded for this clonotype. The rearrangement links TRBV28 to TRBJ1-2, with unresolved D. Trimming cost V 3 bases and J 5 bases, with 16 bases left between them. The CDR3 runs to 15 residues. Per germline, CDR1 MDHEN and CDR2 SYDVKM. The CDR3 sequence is CASSFPRSYTYGYTF. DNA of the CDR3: TGTGCCAGCAGTTTCCCTCGATCCTATACGTATGGCTACACCTTC.

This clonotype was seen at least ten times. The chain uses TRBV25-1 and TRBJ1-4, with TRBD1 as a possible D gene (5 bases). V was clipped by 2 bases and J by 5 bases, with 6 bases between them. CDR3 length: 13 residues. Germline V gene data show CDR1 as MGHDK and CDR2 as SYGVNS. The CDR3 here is CASSEGGNEKLFF. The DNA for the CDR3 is TGTGCCAGCAGTGAAGGGGGGAATGAAAAACTGTTTTTT.

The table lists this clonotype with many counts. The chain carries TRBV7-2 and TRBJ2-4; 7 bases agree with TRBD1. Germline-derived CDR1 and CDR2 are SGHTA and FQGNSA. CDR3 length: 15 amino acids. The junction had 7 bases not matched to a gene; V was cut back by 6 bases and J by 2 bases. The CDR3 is CASRPGTVSKNIQYF. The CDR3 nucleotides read TGTGCCAGCAGACCCGGGACAGTTTCCAAAAACATTCAGTACTTC.

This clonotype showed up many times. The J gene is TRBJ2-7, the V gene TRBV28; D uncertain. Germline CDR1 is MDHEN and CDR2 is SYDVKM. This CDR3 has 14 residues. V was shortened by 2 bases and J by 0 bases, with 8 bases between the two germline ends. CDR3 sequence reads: CASSLAVGSYEQYF. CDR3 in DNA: TGTGCCAGCAGTTTAGCGGTCGGCTCCTACGAGCAGTACTTC.

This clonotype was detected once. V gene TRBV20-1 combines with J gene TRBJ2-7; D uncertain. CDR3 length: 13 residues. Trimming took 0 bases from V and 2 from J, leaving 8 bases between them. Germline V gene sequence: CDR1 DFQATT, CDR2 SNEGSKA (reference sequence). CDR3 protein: CSARDPRTYEQYV. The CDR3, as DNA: TGCAGTGCTAGAGACCCGAGGACCTACGAGCAGTACGTC.